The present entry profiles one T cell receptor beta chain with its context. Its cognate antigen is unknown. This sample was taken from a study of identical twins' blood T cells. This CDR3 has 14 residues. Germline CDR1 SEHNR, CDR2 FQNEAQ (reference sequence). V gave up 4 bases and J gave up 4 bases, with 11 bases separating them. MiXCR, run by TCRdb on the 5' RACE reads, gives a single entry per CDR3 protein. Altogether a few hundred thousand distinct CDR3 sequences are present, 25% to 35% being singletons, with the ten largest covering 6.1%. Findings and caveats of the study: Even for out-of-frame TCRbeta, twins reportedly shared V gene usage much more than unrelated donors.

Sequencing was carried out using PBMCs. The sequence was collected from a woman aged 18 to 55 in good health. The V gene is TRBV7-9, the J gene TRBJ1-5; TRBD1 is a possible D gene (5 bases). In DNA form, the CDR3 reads TGTGCCAGCAGCTCGATGGGGGGTAATCAGCCCCAGCATTTT. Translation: CASSSMGGNQPQHF.